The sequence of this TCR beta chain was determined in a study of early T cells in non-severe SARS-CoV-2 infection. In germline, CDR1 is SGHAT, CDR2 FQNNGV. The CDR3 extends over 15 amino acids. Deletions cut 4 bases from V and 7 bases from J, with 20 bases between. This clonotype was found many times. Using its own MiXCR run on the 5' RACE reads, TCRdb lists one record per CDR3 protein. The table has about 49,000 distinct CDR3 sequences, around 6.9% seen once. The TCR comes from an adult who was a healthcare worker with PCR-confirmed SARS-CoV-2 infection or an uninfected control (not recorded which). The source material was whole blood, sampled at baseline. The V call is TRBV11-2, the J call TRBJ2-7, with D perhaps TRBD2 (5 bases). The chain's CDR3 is CASSSWTGGPREQYF. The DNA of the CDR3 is TGTGCCAGCAGCTCCTGGACTGGAGGTCCACGGGAGCAGTACTTC.